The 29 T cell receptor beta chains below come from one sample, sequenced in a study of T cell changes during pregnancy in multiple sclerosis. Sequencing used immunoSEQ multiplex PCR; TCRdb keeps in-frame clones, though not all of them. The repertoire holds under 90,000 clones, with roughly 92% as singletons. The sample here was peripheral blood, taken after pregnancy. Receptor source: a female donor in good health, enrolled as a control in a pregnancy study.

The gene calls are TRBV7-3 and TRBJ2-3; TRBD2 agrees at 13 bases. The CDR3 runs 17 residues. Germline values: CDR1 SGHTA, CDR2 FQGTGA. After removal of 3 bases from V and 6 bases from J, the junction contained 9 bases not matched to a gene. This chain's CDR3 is CASSLTSGRLGGDTQYF. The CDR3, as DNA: TGTGCCAGCAGCTTGACTAGCGGGAGGCTTGGGGGTGATACGCAGTATTTT. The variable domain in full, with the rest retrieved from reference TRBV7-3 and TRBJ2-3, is GAGVSQTPSNKVTEKGKYVELRCDPISGHTALYWYRQSLGQGPEFLIYFQGTGAADDSGLPNDRFFAVRPEGSVSTLKIQRTERGDSAVYLCASSLTSGRLGGDTQYFGPGTRLTVL.

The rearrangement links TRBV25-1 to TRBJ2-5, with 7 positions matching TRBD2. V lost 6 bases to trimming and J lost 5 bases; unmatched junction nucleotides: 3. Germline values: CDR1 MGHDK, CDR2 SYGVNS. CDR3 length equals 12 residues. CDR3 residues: CASSRGEETQYF. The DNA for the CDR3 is TGTGCCAGCAGCCGGGGGGAGGAGACCCAGTACTTC.

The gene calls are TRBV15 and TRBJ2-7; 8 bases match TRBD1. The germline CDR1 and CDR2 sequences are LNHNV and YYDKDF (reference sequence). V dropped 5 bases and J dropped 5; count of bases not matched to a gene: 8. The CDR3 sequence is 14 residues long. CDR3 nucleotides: TGTGCCACCAGCCGACGGACAGGGTCAAACGAGCAGTACTTC. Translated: CATSRRTGSNEQYF.

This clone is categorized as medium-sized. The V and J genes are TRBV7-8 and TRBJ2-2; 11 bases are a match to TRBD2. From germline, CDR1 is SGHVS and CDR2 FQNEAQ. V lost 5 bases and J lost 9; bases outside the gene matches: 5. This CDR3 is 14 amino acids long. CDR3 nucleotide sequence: TGTGCCAGCAGCACAACTAGCGGGAGCCGGGAGCTGTTTTTT. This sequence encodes CASSTTSGSRELFF.

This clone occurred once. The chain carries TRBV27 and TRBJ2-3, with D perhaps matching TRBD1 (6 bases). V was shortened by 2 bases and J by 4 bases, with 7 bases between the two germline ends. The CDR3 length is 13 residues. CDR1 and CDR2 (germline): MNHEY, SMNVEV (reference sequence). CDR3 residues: CASSLGGPDTQYF. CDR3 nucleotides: TGTGCCAGCAGTTTAGGGGGCCCAGATACGCAGTATTTT.

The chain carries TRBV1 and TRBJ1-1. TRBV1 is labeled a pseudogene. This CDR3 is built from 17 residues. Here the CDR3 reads CTSSQDGWGDERTEAFF. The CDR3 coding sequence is TGCACCAGCAGCCAAGACGGATGGGGGGACGAACGGACTGAAGCTTTCTTT.

The CDR3 nucleotides read TGTGCCAGTAGTCCGATGGGACAGCCCATGAACACTGAAGCTTTCTTT. Protein: CASSPMGQPMNTEAFF. The chain carries TRBV19 and TRBJ1-1; 7 bases agree with TRBD1. After removal of 5 bases from V and 0 bases from J, the junction contained 9 bases not matched to a gene. The CDR3 has 16 residues. Germline V CDR1 and CDR2: LNHDA, SQIVND (reference sequence).

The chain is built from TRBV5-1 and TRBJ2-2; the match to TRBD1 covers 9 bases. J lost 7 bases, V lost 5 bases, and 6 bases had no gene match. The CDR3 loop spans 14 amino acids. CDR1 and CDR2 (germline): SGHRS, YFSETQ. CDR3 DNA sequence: TGCGCCAGCAGTACCGGGACAGGGTACGGGGAGCTGTTTTTT. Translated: CASSTGTGYGELFF.

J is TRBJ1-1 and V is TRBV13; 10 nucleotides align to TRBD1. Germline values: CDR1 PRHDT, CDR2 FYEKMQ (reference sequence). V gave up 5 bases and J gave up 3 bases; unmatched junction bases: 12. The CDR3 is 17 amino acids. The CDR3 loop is CASSQTGDRGYDTEAFF. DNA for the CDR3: TGTGCCAGCAGCCAAACGGGGGACAGGGGATACGACACTGAAGCTTTCTTT.

The chain's CDR3 is CSVVSSGRPYNEQFF. CDR3 sequence (DNA): TGCAGCGTTGTGAGCAGCGGGAGGCCGTACAATGAGCAGTTCTTC. The chain carries TRBV29-1 and TRBJ2-1, with TRBD2 matching 9 bases. The germline V gene encodes CDR1 SQVTM and CDR2 ANQGSEA. This CDR3 has 15 amino acids. Trimming at V came to 4 bases and at J to 4 bases, leaving 8 bases not matched to a gene.

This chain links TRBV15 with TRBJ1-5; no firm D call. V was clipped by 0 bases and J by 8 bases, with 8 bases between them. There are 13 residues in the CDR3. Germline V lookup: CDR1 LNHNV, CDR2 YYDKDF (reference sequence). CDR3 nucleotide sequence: TGTGCCACCAGCAGAGATAGAACAGAGCCCCAGCATTTT. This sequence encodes CATSRDRTEPQHF.

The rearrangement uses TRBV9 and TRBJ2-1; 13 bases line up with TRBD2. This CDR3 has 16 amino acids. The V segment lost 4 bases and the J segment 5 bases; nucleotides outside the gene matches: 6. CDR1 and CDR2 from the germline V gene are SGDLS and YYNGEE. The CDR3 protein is CASSPTGLAGDNEQFF. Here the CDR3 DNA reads TGTGCCAGCAGCCCTACCGGACTAGCGGGGGACAATGAGCAGTTCTTC.

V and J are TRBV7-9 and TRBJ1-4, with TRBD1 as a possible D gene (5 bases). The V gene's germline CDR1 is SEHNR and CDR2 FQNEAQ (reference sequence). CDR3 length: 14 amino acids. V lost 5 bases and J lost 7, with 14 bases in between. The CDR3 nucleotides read TGTGCCAGCAGCCCCCAAGTGGGGGGTGAAAAACTGTTTTTT. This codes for CASSPQVGGEKLFF.

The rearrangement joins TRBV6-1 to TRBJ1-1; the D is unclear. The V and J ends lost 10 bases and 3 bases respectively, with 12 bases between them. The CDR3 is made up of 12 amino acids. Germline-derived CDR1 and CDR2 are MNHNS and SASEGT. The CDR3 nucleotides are TGTGCCATCATTGGGCTCTACACTGAAGCTTTCTTT. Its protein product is CAIIGLYTEAFF.

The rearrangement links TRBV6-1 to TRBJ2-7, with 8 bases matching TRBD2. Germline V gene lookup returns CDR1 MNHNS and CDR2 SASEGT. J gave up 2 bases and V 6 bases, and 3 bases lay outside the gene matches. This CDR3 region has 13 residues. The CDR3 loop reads CASRAGGTYEQYF. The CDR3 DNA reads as TGTGCCAGCAGGGCGGGGGGAACCTACGAGCAGTACTTC.

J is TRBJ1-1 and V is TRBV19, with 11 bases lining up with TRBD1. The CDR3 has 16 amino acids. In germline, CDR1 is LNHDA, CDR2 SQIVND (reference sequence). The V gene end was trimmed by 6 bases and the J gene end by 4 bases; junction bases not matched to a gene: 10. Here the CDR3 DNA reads TGTGCCAGTAGCCCGGACAGGGGGCGTGATACCACTGAAGCTTTCTTT. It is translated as CASSPDRGRDTTEAFF.

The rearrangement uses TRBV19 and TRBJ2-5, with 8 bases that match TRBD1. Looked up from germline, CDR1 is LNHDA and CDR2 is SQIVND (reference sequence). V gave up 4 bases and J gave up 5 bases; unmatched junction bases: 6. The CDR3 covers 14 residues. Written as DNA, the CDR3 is TGTGCCAGTAGTAAAAGGGACAGGCCGGAGACCCAGTACTTC. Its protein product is CASSKRDRPETQYF.

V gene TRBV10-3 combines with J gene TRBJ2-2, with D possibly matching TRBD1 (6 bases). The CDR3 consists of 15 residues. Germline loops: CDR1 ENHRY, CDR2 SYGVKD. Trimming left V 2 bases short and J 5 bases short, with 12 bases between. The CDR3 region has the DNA TGTGCCATCAGTGAGCCCACAGGGCTAACCGGGGAGCTGTTTTTT. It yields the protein CAISEPTGLTGELFF.

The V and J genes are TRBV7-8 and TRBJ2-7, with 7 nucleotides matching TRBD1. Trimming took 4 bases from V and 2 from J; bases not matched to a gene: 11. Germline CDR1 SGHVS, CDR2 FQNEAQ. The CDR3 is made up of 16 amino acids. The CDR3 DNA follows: TGTGCCAGCAGCTCCGGATATGAGGGGGCAACCTACGAGCAGTACTTC. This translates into CASSSGYEGATYEQYF.

The CDR3 region is CSVRTGGNIQYF. CDR3 nucleotide sequence: TGCAGCGTCCGGACAGGGGGTAACATTCAGTACTTC. J is TRBJ2-4 and V is TRBV29-1; 10 bases are shared with TRBD1. The junction had 3 bases not matched to a gene; V was cut back by 6 bases and J by 7 bases. Germline CDR1 and CDR2: SQVTM and ANQGSEA. The CDR3 is 12 amino acids.

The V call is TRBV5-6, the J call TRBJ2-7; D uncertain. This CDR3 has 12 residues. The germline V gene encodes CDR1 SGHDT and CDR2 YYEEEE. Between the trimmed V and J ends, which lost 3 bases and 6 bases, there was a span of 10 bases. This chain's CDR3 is CASSSGPAEQYF. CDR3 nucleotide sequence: TGTGCCAGCAGCTCCGGTCCCGCCGAGCAGTACTTC.

The CDR3 nucleotides read TGTGCCAGCAGCACGACTAGCTCCTACGAGCAGTACTTC. Its protein is CASSTTSSYEQYF. The chain uses TRBV7-2 and TRBJ2-7; TRBD2 might be the D (6 bases). The V end was cut by 5 bases, the J end by 0 bases, with 8 bases between. This CDR3 comprises 13 residues. The germline gives CDR1 SGHTA, CDR2 FQGNSA.

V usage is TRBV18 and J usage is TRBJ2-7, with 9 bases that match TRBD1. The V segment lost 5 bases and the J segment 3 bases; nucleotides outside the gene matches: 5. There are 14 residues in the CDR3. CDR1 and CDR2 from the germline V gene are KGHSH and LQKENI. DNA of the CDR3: TGTGCCAGCTCATCGGACAGGGGTAGCTACGAGCAGTACTTC. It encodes CASSSDRGSYEQYF.

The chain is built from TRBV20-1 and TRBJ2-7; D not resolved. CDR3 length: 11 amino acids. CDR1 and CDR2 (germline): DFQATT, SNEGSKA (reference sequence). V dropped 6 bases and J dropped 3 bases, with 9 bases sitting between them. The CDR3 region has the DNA TGCAGTGCCCGAGCTGGCTACGAGCAGTACTTC. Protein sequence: CSARAGYEQYF.

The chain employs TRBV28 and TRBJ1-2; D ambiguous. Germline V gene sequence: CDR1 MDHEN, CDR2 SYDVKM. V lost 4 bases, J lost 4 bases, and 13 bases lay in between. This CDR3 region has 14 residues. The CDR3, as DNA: TGTGCCAGCAGTTCGCTTGCCACTCTCTATGGCTACACCTTC. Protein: CASSSLATLYGYTF.

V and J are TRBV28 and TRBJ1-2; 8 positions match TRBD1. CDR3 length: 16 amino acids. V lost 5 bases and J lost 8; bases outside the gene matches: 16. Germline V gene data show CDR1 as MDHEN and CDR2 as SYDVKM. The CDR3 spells CASSIHPGGSGGGYTF. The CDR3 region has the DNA TGTGCCAGCAGTATCCACCCAGGGGGCTCCGGGGGAGGCTACACCTTC.

CDR3 region: CASSERRGISGNTIYF. Written as DNA, the CDR3 is TGTGCCAGTAGTGAGCGCAGGGGGATCTCTGGAAACACCATATATTTT. J is TRBJ1-3 and V is TRBV19, with 7 bases fitting TRBD1. Unmatched junction bases numbered 7, after V lost 5 bases and J lost 0 bases. The germline CDR1 and CDR2 sequences are LNHDA and SQIVND (reference sequence). The CDR3 loop spans 16 amino acids.

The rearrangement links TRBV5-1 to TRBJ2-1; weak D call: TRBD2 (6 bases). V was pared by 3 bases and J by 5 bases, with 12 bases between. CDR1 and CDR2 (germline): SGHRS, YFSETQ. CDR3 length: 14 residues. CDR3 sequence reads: CASSSGRIDNEQFF. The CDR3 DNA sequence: TGCGCCAGCAGCTCCGGGAGAATAGACAATGAGCAGTTCTTC.

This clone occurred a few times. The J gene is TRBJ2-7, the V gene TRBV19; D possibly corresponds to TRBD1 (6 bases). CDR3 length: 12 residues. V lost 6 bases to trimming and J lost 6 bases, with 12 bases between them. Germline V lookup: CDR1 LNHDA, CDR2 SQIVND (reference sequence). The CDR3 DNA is TGTGCCAGTAGACAGGGTTTTTCCGAGCAGTACTTC. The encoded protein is CASRQGFSEQYF.